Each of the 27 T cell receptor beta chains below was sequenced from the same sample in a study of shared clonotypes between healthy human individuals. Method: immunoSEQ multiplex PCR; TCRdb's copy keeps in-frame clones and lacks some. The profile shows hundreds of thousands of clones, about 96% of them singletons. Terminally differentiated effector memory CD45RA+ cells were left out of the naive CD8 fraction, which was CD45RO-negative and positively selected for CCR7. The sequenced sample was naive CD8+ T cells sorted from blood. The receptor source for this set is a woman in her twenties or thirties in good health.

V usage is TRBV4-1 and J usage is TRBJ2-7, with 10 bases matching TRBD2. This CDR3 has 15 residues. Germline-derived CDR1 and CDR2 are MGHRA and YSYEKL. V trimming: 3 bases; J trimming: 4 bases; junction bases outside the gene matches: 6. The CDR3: CASSQQAGGFYEQYF. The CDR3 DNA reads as TGCGCCAGCAGCCAGCAAGCGGGAGGGTTTTACGAGCAGTACTTC.

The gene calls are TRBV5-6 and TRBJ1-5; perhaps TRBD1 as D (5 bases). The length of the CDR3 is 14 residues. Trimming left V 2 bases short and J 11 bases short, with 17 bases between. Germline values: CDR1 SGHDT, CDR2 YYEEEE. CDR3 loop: CASSFAGERGAQHF. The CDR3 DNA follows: TGTGCCAGCAGCTTTGCTGGAGAGCGGGGGGCCCAGCATTTT.

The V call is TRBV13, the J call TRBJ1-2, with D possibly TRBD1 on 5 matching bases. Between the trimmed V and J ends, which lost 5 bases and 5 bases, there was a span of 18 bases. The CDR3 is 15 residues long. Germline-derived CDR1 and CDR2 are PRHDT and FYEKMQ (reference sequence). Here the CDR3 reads CASSPLPGLSYGYTF. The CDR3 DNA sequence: TGTGCCAGCAGCCCCCTCCCAGGGTTGAGTTATGGCTACACCTTC. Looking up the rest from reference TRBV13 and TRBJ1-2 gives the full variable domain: AAGVIQSPRHLIKEKRETATLKCYPIPRHDTVYWYQQGPGQDPQFLISFYEKMQSDKGSIPDRFSAQQFSDYHSELNMSSLELGDSALYFCASSPLPGLSYGYTFGSGTRLTVV.

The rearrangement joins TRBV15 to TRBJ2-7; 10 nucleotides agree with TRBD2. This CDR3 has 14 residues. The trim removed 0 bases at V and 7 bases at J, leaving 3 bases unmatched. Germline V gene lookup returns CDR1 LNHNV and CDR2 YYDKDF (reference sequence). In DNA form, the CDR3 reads TGTGCCACCAGCAGAGAGGAACTAGCGGGAGAGCAGTACTTC. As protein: CATSREELAGEQYF.

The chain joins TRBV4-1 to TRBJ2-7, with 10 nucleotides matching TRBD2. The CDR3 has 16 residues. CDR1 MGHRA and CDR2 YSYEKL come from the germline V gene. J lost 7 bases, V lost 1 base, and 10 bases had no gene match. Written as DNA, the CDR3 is TGCGCCAGCAGCCAAGGACAGCGGGAGGGCCGGAAAGAGCAGTACTTC. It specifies CASSQGQREGRKEQYF.

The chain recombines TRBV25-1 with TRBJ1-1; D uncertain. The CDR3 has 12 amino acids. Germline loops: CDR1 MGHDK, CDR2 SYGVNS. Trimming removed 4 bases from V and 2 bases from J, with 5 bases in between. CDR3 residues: CASSVDNTEAFF. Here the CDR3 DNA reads TGTGCCAGCAGTGTGGATAACACTGAAGCTTTCTTT.

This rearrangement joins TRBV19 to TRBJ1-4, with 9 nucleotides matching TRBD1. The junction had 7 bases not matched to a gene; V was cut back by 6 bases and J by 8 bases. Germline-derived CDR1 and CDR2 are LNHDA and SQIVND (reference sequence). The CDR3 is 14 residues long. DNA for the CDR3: TGTGCCAGTAGAACCACAGGGGGCCGGGAAAAACTGTTTTTT. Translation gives CASRTTGGREKLFF.

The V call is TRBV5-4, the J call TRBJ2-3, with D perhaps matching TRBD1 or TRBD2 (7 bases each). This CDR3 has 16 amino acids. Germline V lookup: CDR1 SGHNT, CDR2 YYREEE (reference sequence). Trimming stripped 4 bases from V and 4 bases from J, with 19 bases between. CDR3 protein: CASSTGDYRVADTQYF. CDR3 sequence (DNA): TGTGCCAGCAGCACAGGGGACTATCGGGTCGCAGATACGCAGTATTTT.

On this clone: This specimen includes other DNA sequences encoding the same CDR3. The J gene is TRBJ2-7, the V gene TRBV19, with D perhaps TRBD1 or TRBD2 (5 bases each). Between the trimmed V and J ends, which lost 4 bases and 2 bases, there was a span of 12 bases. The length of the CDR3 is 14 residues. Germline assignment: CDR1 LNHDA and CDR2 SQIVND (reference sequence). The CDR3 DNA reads TGTGCCAGTAGTAGTGGGACGGGGACCTACGAGCAGTACTTC. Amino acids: CASSSGTGTYEQYF. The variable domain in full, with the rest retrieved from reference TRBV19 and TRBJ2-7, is DGGITQSPKYLFRKEGQNVTLSCEQNLNHDAMYWYRQDPGQGLRLIYYSQIVNDFQKGDIAEGYSVSREKKESFPLTVTSAQKNPTAFYLCASSSGTGTYEQYFGPGTRLTVT.

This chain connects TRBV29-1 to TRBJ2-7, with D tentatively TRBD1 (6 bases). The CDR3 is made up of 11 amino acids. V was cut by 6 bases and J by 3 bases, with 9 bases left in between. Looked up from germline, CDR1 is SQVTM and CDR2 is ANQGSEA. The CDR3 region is CSVQDSYEQYF. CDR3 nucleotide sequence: TGCAGCGTCCAGGACAGCTACGAGCAGTACTTC.

CDR3 nucleotides: TGCAGCGTTGGGAGTTCTGGAAACACCATATATTTT. Protein product: CSVGSSGNTIYF. This chain joins TRBV29-1 and TRBJ1-3; D is unclear. The CDR3 runs 12 residues. V shed 4 bases and J shed 1 base, with 5 bases lying between them. Germline CDR1 is SQVTM and CDR2 is ANQGSEA.

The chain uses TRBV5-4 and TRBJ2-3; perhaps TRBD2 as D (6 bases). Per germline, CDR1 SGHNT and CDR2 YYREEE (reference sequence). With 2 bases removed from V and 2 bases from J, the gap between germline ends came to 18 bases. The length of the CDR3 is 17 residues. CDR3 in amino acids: CASSFPVRDDHTDTQYF. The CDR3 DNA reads TGTGCCAGCAGCTTTCCTGTGCGGGATGATCACACAGATACGCAGTATTTT.

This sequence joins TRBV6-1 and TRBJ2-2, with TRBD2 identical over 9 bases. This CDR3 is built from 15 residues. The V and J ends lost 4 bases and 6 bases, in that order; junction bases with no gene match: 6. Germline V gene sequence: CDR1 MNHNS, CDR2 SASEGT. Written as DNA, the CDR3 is TGTGCCAGCAGTGTTAGCGGGAGAGGTGCCGGGGAGCTGTTTTTT. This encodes CASSVSGRGAGELFF.

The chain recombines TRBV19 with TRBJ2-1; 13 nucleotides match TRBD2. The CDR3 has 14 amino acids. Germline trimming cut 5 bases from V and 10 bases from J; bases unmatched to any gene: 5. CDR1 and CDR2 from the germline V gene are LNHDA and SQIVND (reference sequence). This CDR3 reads CASSWTSGSGEQFF. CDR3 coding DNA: TGTGCCAGTAGTTGGACTAGCGGGAGTGGGGAGCAGTTCTTC.

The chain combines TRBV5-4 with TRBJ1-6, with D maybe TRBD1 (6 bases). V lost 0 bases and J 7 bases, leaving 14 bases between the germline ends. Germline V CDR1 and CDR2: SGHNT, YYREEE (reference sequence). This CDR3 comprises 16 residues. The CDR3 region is CASSLGHREINSPLHF. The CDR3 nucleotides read TGTGCCAGCAGCTTGGGCCACAGGGAGATCAATTCACCCCTCCACTTT.

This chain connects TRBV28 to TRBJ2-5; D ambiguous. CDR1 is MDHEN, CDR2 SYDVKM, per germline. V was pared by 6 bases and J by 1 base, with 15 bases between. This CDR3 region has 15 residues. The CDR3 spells CASSTLGRTQETQYF. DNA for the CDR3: TGTGCCAGCAGCACCCTCGGTAGGACCCAAGAGACCCAGTACTTC.

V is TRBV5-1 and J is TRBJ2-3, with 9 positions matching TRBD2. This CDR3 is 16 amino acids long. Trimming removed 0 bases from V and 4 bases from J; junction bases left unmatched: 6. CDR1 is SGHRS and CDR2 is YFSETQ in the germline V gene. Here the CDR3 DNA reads TGCGCCAGCAGCTTGGTTCCTAGCGGGACCCCAGATACGCAGTATTTT. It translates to CASSLVPSGTPDTQYF.

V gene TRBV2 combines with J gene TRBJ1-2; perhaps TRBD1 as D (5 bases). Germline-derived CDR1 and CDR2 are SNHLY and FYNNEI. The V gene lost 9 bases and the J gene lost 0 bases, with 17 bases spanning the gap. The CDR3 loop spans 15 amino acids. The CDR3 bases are TGTGCCAGACAAGGGGTTTGGGGAGCTAACTATGGCTACACCTTC. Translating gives CARQGVWGANYGYTF.

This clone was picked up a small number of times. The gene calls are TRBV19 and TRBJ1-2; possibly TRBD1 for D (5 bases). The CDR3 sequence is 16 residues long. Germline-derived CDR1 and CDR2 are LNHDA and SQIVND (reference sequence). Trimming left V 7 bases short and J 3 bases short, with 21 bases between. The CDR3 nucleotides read TGTGCCAGTACAGCCCTCACCTGGAGGGGCCACTATGGCTACACCTTC. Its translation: CASTALTWRGHYGYTF.

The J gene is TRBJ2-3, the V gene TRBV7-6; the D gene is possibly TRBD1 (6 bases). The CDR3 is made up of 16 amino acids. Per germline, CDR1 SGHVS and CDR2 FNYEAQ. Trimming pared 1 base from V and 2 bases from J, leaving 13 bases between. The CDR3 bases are TGTGCCAGCAGCTTAGACAGGGAATGGATCACAGATACGCAGTATTTT. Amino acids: CASSLDREWITDTQYF.

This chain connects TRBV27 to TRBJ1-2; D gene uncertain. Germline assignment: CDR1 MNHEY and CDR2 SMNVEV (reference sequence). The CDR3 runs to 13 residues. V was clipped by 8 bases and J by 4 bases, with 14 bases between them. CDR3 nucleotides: TGTGCCAGCTCATACGGGGTCAGCTATGGCTACACCTTC. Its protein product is CASSYGVSYGYTF.

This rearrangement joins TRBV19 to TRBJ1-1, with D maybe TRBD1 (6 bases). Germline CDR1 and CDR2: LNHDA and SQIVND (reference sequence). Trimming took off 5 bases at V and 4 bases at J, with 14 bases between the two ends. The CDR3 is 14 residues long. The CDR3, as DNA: TGTGCCAGTAGTCTCAGGGGAGTCGGCACTGAAGCTTTCTTT. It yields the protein CASSLRGVGTEAFF.

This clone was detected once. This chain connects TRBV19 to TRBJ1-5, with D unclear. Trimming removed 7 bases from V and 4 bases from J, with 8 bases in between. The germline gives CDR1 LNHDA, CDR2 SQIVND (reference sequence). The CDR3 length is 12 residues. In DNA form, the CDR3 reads TGTGCCAGTAACGCCGGAAATCAGCCCCAGCATTTT. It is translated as CASNAGNQPQHF.

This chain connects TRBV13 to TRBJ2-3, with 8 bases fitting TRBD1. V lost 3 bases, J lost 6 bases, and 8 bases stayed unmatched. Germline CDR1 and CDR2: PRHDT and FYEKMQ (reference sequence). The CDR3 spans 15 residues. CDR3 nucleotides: TGTGCCAGCAGCTTGCCGGGACAGGTGGGCGATACGCAGTATTTT. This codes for CASSLPGQVGDTQYF.

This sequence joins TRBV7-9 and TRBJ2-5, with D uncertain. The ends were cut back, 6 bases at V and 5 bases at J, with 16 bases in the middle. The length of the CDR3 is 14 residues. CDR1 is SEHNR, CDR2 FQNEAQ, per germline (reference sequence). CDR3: CASRLQKKGETQYF. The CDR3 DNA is TGTGCCAGCAGACTACAAAAGAAAGGGGAGACCCAGTACTTC.

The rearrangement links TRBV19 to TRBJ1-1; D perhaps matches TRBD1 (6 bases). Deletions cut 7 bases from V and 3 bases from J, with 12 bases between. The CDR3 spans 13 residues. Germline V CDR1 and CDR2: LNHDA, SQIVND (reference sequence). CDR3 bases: TGTGCCAGTACAGGGGCGGAGTACACTGAAGCTTTCTTT. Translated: CASTGAEYTEAFF.

The CDR3, as DNA: TGTGCCAGCACCATCGCGCAAGCGAACACCGGGGAGCTGTTTTTT. Residues: CASTIAQANTGELFF. The chain joins TRBV28 to TRBJ2-2; the D is unclear. V was shortened by 7 bases and J by 0 bases, with 12 bases between the two germline ends. The CDR3 is made up of 15 amino acids. Germline V gives CDR1 MDHEN, CDR2 SYDVKM. Supplemented by reference TRBV28 and TRBJ2-2, the full variable domain reads DVKVTQSSRYLVKRTGEKVFLECVQDMDHENMFWYRQDPGLGLRLIYFSYDVKMKEKGDIPEGYSVSREKKERFSLILESASTNQTSMYLCASTIAQANTGELFFGEGSRLTVL.